This T cell receptor (beta chain) was profiled in a study of T cell repertoires in cytomegalovirus infection. The CDR3 loop spans 14 amino acids. The germline V gene encodes CDR1 DFQATT and CDR2 SNEGSKA (reference sequence). With 5 bases clipped from V and 4 bases from J, the junction kept 4 bases outside the gene matches. TCRdb called the reads again in MiXCR, with one record for every CDR3 protein. The sample has some 440,000 distinct CDR3 sequences, around 32% seen once. This clonotype was counted only a few times. This TCR was recovered from a human donor in good health (CMV status not recorded). Some clones in this sample may be carry-over from other donors' samples. Sequencing was done on a sample of PBMCs. V and J are TRBV20-1 and TRBJ2-2, with TRBD1 identical over 10 bases. CDR3 loop: CSADRDRGTGELFF. The CDR3 coding sequence is TGCAGTGCTGACCGGGACAGGGGCACCGGGGAGCTGTTTTTT.